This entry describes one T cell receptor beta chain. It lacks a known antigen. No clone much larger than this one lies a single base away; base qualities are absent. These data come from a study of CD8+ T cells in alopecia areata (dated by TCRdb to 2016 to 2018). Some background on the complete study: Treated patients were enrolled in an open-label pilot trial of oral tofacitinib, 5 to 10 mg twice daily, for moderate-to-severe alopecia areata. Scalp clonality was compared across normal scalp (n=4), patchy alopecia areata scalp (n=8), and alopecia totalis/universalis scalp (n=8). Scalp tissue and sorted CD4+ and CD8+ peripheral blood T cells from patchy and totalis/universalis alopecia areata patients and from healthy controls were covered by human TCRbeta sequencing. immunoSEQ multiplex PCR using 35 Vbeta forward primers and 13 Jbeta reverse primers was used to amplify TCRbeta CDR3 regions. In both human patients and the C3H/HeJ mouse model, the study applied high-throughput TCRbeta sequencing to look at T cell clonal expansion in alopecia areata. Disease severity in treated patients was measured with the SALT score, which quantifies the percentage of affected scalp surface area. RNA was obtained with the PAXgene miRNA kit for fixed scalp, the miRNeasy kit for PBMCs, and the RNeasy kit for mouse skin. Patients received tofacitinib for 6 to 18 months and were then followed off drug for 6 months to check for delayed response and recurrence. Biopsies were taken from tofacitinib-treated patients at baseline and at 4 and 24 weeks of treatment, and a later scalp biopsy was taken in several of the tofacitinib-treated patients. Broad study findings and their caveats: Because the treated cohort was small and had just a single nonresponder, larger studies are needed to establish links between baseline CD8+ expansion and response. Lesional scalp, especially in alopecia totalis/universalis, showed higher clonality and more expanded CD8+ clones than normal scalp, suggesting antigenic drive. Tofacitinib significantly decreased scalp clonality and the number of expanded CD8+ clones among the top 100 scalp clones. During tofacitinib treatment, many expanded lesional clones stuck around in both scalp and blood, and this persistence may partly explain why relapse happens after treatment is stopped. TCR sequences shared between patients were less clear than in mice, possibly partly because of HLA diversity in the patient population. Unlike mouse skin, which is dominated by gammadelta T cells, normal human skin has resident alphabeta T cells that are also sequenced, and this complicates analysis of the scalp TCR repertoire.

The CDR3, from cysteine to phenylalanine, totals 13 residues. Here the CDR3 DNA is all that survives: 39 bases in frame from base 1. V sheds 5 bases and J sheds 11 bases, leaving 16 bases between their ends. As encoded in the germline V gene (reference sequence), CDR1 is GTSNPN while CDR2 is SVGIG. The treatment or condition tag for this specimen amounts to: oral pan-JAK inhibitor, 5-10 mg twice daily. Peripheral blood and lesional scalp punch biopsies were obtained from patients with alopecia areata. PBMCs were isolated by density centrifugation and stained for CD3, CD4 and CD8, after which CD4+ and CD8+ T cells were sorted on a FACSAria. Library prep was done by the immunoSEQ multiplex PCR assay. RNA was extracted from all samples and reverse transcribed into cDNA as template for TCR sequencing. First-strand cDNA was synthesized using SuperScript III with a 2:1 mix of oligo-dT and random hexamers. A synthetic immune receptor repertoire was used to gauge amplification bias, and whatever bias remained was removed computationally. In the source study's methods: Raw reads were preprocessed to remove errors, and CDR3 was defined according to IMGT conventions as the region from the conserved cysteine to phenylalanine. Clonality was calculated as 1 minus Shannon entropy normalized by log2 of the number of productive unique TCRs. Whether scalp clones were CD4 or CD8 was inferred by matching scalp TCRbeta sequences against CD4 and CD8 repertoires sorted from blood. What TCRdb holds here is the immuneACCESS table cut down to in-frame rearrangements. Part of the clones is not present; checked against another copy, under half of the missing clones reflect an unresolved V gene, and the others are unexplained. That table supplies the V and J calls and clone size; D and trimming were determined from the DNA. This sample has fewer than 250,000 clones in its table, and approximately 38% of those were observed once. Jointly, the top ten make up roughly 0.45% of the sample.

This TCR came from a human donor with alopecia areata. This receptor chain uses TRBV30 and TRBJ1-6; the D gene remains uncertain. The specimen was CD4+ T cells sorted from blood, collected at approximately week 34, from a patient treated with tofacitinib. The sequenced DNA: TGTGCCTGGGCGACGGTGAAGGCTGCACCCCTCCACTTT. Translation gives CAWATVKAAPLHF.